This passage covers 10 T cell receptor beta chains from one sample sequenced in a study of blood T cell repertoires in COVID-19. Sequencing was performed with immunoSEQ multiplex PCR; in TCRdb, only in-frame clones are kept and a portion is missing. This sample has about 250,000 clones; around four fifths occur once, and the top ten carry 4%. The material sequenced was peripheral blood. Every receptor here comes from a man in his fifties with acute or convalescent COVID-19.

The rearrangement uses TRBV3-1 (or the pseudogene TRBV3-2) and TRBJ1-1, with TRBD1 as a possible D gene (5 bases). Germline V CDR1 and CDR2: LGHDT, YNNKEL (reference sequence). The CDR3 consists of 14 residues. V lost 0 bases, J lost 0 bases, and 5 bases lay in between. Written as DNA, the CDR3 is TGTGCCAGCAGCCAAGAGACAGTGAACACTGAAGCTTTCTTT. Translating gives CASSQETVNTEAFF.

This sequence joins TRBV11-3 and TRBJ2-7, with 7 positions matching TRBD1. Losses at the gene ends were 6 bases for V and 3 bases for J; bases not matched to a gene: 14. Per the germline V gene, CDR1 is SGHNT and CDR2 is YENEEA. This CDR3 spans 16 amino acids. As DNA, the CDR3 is TGTGCCAGCAGGACAGGGTCTGGGAGCCGTATCTACGAGCAGTACTTC. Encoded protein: CASRTGSGSRIYEQYF. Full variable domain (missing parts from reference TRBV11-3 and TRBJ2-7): EAGVVQSPRYKIIEKKQPVAFWCNPISGHNTLYWYLQNLGQGPELLIRYENEEAVDDSQLPKDRFSAERLKGVDSTLKIQPAELGDSAVYLCASRTGSGSRIYEQYFGPGTRLTVT.

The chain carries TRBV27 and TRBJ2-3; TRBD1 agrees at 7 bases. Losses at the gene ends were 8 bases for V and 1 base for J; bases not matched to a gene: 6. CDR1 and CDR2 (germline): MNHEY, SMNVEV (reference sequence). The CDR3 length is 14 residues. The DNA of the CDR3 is TGTGCCAGCTCGACAGGGTGGGGCACAGATACGCAGTATTTT. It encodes CASSTGWGTDTQYF.

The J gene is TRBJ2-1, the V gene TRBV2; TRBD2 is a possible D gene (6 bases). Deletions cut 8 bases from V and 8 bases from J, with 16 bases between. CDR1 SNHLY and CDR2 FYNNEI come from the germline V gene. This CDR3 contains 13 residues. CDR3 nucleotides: TGTGCCAGCTGGAGGGAATTCTCCCATGAGCAGTTCTTC. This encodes CASWREFSHEQFF. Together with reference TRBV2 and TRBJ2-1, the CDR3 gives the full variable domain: EPEVTQTPSHQVTQMGQEVILRCVPISNHLYFYWYRQILGQKVEFLVSFYNNEISEKSEIFDDQFSVERPDGSNFTLKIRSTKLEDSAMYFCASWREFSHEQFFGPGTRLTVL.

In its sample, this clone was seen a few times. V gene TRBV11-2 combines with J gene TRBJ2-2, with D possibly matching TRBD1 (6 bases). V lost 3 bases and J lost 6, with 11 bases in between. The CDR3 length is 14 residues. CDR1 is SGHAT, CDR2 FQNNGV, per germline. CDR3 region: CASSFRGEAGELFF. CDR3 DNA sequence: TGTGCCAGCAGCTTCAGGGGAGAGGCCGGGGAGCTGTTTTTT.

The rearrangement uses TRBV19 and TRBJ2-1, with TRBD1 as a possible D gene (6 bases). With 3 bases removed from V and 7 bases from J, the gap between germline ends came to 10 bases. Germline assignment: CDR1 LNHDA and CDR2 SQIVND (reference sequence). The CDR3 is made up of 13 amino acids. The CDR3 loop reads CASSILTGNEQFF. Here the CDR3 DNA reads TGTGCCAGTAGTATCTTAACAGGGAATGAGCAGTTCTTC.

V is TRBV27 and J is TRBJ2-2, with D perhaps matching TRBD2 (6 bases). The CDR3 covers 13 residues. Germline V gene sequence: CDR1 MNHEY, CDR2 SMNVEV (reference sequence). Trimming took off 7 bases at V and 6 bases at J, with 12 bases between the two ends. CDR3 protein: CASNNPGAGELFF. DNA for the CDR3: TGTGCCAGCAACAACCCGGGGGCCGGGGAGCTGTTTTTT.

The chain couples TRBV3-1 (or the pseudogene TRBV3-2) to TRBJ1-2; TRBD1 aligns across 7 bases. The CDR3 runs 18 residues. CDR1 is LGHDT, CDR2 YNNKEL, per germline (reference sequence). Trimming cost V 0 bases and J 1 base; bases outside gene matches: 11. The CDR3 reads CASSQDPRTGRYNYGYTF. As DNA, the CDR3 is TGTGCCAGCAGCCAAGATCCCCGGACAGGAAGATATAACTATGGCTACACCTTC.

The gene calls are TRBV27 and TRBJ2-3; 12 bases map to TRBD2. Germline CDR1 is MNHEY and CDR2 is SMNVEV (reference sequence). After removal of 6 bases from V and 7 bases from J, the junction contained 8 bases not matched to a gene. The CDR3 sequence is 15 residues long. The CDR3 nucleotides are TGTGCCAGCAGAAGAACTAGCGGGGGGCCTAATACGCAGTATTTT. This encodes CASRRTSGGPNTQYF.

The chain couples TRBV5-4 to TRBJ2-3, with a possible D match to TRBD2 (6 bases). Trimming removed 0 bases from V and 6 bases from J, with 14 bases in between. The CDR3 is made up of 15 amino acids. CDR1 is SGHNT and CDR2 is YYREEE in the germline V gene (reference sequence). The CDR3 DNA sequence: TGTGCCAGCAGCTTGGGTTGGCAGGGACTGGATACGCAGTATTTT. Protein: CASSLGWQGLDTQYF.